This T cell receptor (beta chain) was identified during a study of T-cell reconstitution after alpha-beta-depleted transplantation in children. Overall study findings and caveats: The origin of alpha-beta T cells about two months after transplant was reportedly several hundred expanded graft clones. After one year, T-cell counts and TCRbeta diversity mostly came from new T cells.

Germline values: CDR1 PRHDT, CDR2 FYEKMQ (reference sequence). This CDR3 spans 12 amino acids. The germline V and J ends were trimmed by 5 bases and 5 bases, with 10 bases remaining between them. On this clonotype: Its antigen is not known.

This sample's TCRbeta library carried unique molecular identifier barcodes. MiXCR was run by TCRdb on the PCR reads, yielding one entry per CDR3 protein. Found here are 500,000 or so distinct CDR3 sequences, 11% of them singletons; the top ten hold 14%. The chain uses TRBV13 and TRBJ2-7; TRBD1 is a possible D gene (5 bases). The receptor comes from a female patient aged 2-15 years who had a stem cell transplant for aplastic anemia, so the T cells may come from the graft donor. Specimen: PBMCs, mostly from graft donor cells, collected 180 days after TCRalphabeta/CD19-depleted stem cell transplant. The CDR3 DNA follows: TGTGCCAGCAGCGGCAGGGTCGACGAGCAGTACTTC. It codes for CASSGRVDEQYF.